Listed here are 18 T cell receptor beta chains from one sample, sequenced in a study of PD-L1 blockade in urothelial cancer. Documented time point: pretreatment peripheral blood. Produced via immunoSEQ multiplex PCR; TCRdb's table is partial and in-frame only. This sample has under 55,000 clones, with about 86% found just once. Sequencing was performed on PBMCs, taken around atezolizumab (anti-PD-L1) treatment. The source of these receptors is a man aged 65 to 85 with urothelial cancer.

The chain couples TRBV27 to TRBJ2-2; 14 bases are shared with TRBD2. Germline V gene sequence: CDR1 MNHEY, CDR2 SMNVEV (reference sequence). The V and J ends lost 6 bases and 6 bases, in that order; junction bases with no gene match: 12. This CDR3 is built from 18 residues. CDR3 residues: CASRIATSGRATSGELFF. The CDR3 coding sequence is TGTGCCAGCAGAATCGCGACTAGCGGGAGGGCCACTTCCGGGGAGCTGTTTTTT.

The chain carries TRBV2 and TRBJ1-4; D unclear. V was trimmed by 4 bases and J by 5 bases, leaving 14 bases between them. The germline gives CDR1 SNHLY, CDR2 FYNNEI. This CDR3 has 15 residues. CDR3: CASSARGKTNEKLFF. The CDR3 DNA is TGTGCCAGCAGTGCCCGCGGAAAGACGAATGAAAAACTGTTTTTT.

The chain couples TRBV5-4 to TRBJ2-2, with D perhaps matching TRBD1 (6 bases). With 0 bases removed from V and 5 bases from J, the gap between germline ends came to 8 bases. The length of the CDR3 is 14 residues. CDR1 and CDR2 (germline): SGHNT, YYREEE (reference sequence). CDR3 DNA: TGTGCCAGCAGCTTGGGCAGGGGAACCGGGGAGCTGTTTTTT. Encoded protein: CASSLGRGTGELFF.

The chain is built from TRBV2 and TRBJ1-1, with 7 bases that match TRBD1. Per the germline V gene, CDR1 is SNHLY and CDR2 is FYNNEI. The CDR3 contains 13 residues. V dropped 5 bases and J dropped 4; count of bases not matched to a gene: 4. The CDR3 DNA follows: TGTGCCAGCAGTAAGGACAGGTCCACTGAAGCTTTCTTT. It yields the protein CASSKDRSTEAFF.

The V call is TRBV15, the J call TRBJ1-2, with no clear D. V was cut by 0 bases and J by 7 bases, with 15 bases left in between. The CDR3 runs to 15 residues. The germline gives CDR1 LNHNV, CDR2 YYDKDF (reference sequence). In DNA, the CDR3 is TGTGCCACCAGCAGAGATGGCCGGGTTTTCACTGGCTACACCTTC. It codes for CATSRDGRVFTGYTF.

This clone was found once. The chain couples TRBV7-3 to TRBJ2-7; possibly TRBD2 for D (5 bases). Trimming left V 2 bases short and J 6 bases short, with 26 bases between. The V gene's germline CDR1 is SGHTA and CDR2 FQGTGA. This CDR3 contains 18 residues. The CDR3 DNA is TGTGCCAGCAGCTTAGGTCTCGGGGAGTCTCGGCGCCCTGGCGAGCAGTACTTC. This codes for CASSLGLGESRRPGEQYF.

This rearrangement joins TRBV19 to TRBJ2-2; D perhaps matches TRBD1 (6 bases). The ends were cut back, 4 bases at V and 0 bases at J, with 15 bases in the middle. The germline V gene has CDR1 LNHDA and CDR2 SQIVND (reference sequence). The CDR3 covers 17 residues. In nucleotides, the CDR3 is TGTGCCAGTAGTAGGAAGGCGACAGGCCCGAACACCGGGGAGCTGTTTTTT. This codes for CASSRKATGPNTGELFF.

V usage is TRBV29-1 and J usage is TRBJ2-5, with TRBD1 matching 10 bases. CDR3 length: 13 amino acids. V dropped 4 bases and J dropped 4; count of bases not matched to a gene: 3. Looked up from germline, CDR1 is SQVTM and CDR2 is ANQGSEA. CDR3 residues: CSVVTGGIETQYF. The DNA for the CDR3 is TGCAGCGTTGTGACAGGGGGCATAGAGACCCAGTACTTC. Supplemented by reference TRBV29-1 and TRBJ2-5, the full variable domain reads SAVISQKPSRDICQRGTSLTIQCQVDSQVTMMFWYRQQPGQSLTLIATANQGSEATYESGFVIDKFPISRPNLTFSTLTVSNMSPEDSSIYLCSVVTGGIETQYFGPGTRLLVL.

The chain is built from TRBV27 and TRBJ2-7, with D maybe TRBD2 (6 bases). Trimming removed 5 bases at V and 2 bases at J, with 13 bases between. Germline V CDR1 and CDR2: MNHEY, SMNVEV (reference sequence). The CDR3 sequence is 14 residues long. CDR3 DNA sequence: TGTGCCAGCAGTCCACGGAGGGGTCCCTACGAGCAGTACTTC. Its protein product is CASSPRRGPYEQYF.

The chain joins TRBV27 to TRBJ1-2, with D tentatively TRBD1 (6 bases). V was cut by 6 bases and J by 7 bases, with 18 bases left in between. The germline gives CDR1 MNHEY, CDR2 SMNVEV (reference sequence). The CDR3 length is 14 residues. The DNA for the CDR3 is TGTGCCAGCAGGGAGGACAGAAGGGAGGGTGGCTACACCTTC. It encodes CASREDRREGGYTF.

This clone was picked up a small number of times. Additional DNA sequences in this sample encode the identical CDR3. The chain joins TRBV5-1 to TRBJ1-1; 7 nucleotides line up with TRBD1. CDR1 and CDR2 (germline): SGHRS, YFSETQ. Germline trimming cut 3 bases from V and 5 bases from J; bases unmatched to any gene: 7. The CDR3 is made up of 14 amino acids. The CDR3 nucleotides read TGCGCCAGCAGCTCCGGGGGCAGGGGGACTGAAGCTTTCTTT. It specifies CASSSGGRGTEAFF.

CDR3 nucleotide sequence: TGTGCCAGCAGCCCCCTAGCGGGGAGCTACGAGCAGTACTTC. This encodes CASSPLAGSYEQYF. The chain has TRBV7-8 and TRBJ2-7; 9 bases map to TRBD2. Germline V CDR1 and CDR2: SGHVS, FQNEAQ. This CDR3 comprises 14 residues. J was trimmed by 3 bases and V by 5 bases; bases with no gene match: 5.

The chain recombines TRBV28 with TRBJ2-1; TRBD2 matches at 8 bases. Germline CDR1 and CDR2: MDHEN and SYDVKM. The junction had 3 bases not matched to a gene; V was cut back by 1 base and J by 10 bases. This CDR3 comprises 13 residues. CDR3 sequence: CASSLYERGEQFF. The CDR3 DNA is TGTGCCAGCAGTTTATATGAGCGGGGGGAGCAGTTCTTC.

The chain recombines TRBV5-4 with TRBJ2-1; 7 nucleotides line up with TRBD2. CDR1 SGHNT and CDR2 YYREEE come from the germline V gene (reference sequence). The length of the CDR3 is 17 residues. Germline trimming cut 0 bases from V and 7 bases from J; bases unmatched to any gene: 13. The CDR3 DNA sequence: TGTGCCAGCAGCTTGGGCAGCGGGACCATCCAAGGGAATGAGCAGTTCTTC. Translating gives CASSLGSGTIQGNEQFF.

This clone showed up just once. The V gene is TRBV5-1, the J gene TRBJ2-7; 9 nucleotides align to TRBD2. This CDR3 region has 19 residues. Germline CDR1 and CDR2: SGHRS and YFSETQ. V was pared by 8 bases and J by 0 bases, with 21 bases of the junction left unmatched. The CDR3 reads CASSAWFFASGAFSYEQYF. The CDR3 DNA sequence: TGCGCCAGTAGTGCTTGGTTCTTTGCTAGCGGGGCCTTCTCCTACGAGCAGTACTTC.

This chain links TRBV19 with TRBJ2-1; no firm D call. The CDR3 length is 13 residues. In germline, CDR1 is LNHDA, CDR2 SQIVND (reference sequence). V lost 4 bases to trimming and J lost 10 bases, with 14 bases between them. The CDR3 sequence: CASSRSGDREQFF. Here the CDR3 DNA reads TGTGCCAGTAGTAGATCAGGTGACCGCGAGCAGTTCTTC.

The chain combines TRBV11-3 with TRBJ1-1; 9 nucleotides match TRBD1. Losses at the gene ends were 5 bases for V and 4 bases for J; bases not matched to a gene: 8. CDR1 and CDR2 from the germline V gene are SGHNT and YENEEA. The CDR3 is 15 amino acids. CDR3 sequence (DNA): TGTGCCAGCAGCGCCCGGACAGGGGAGAGCACTGAAGCTTTCTTT. Translated, it gives CASSARTGESTEAFF.

The chain combines TRBV2 with TRBJ2-5; maybe TRBD1 (5 bases). The CDR3 has 15 amino acids. V dropped 4 bases and J dropped 5 bases, with 17 bases sitting between them. Germline assignment: CDR1 SNHLY and CDR2 FYNNEI. CDR3 sequence reads: CASSARGHSAETQYF. CDR3 DNA: TGTGCCAGCAGTGCAAGGGGTCATAGTGCTGAGACCCAGTACTTC.